These T cell receptor beta chains were read from a single sample in a study of cytomegalovirus exposure and HLA in healthy donors. This table comes from immunoSEQ multiplex PCR, and its TCRdb copy is limited to in-frame clones, with some not included. Found here are fewer than 110,000 clones, about three quarters of them singletons; the top ten hold 7.8%. The sequencing input was PBMCs. The receptors come from a young man in good health and CMV-seronegative. Each CDR3 is given with its conserved first and last residue. The D gene is left open where the match is weak. Clone size is given for some rows only: seen once, a few or many times, or a class if the clone is expanded.

D gene	V gene	J gene	clone size	CDR3 DNA	CDR3 protein
TRBD2	TRBV29-1	TRBJ2-7	.	TGCAGCGTTGGACTAGCGGGGACGGGCGAGCAGTACTTC	CSVGLAGTGEQYF
TRBD1	TRBV11-2	TRBJ1-2	.	TGTGCCAGCAGCTTAGACCCGGCCAGGGGGCATTGGAATGGCTACACCTTC	CASSLDPARGHWNGYTF
TRBD1	TRBV7-2	TRBJ2-7	.	TGTGCCAGCAGCTTATTTCGGGACAGCAGCTCCTACGAGCAGTACTTC	CASSLFRDSSSYEQYF
.	TRBV6-1	TRBJ2-7	few	TGTGCCAGCTTCAGAAACTACGAGCAGTACTTC	CASFRNYEQYF
.	TRBV28	TRBJ1-4	.	TGTGCCAGCAGTTCCCTAGAGGACAGTATAATTAATGAAAAACTGTTTTTT	CASSSLEDSIINEKLFF
.	TRBV18	TRBJ2-7	.	TGTGCCAGCTCACCGGCGGGGGCCGGCTACGAGCAGTACTTC	CASSPAGAGYEQYF
.	TRBV12-5	TRBJ2-3	.	TGTGCTAGTGGTTTGACAGGCACAGATACGCAGTATTTT	CASGLTGTDTQYF
.	TRBV9	TRBJ2-7	few	TGTGCCAGCGGAGGAGGAGGATTCGAGCAGTACTTC	CASGGGGFEQYF
.	TRBV7-3	TRBJ1-2	.	TGTGCCAGCAGCTTAACAGAGGGCTATGGCTACACCTTC	CASSLTEGYGYTF
.	TRBV28	TRBJ1-2	.	TGTGCCAGCAGTTTAAACGGGTATGGCTACACCTTC	CASSLNGYGYTF
.	TRBV29-1	TRBJ1-1	few	TGCAGCGTTGGCGGTAGGGGGACGAACACTGAAGCTTTCTTT	CSVGGRGTNTEAFF
TRBD1	TRBV5-4	TRBJ2-2	once	TGTGCCAGCAGCTCGCCGACAGGGCTCGGGGAGCTGTTTTTT	CASSSPTGLGELFF
TRBD1	TRBV7-3	TRBJ2-3	few	TGTGCCAGCAGCTCCCTGGGACAGAGCACAGATACGCAGTATTTT	CASSSLGQSTDTQYF
TRBD2	TRBV28	TRBJ2-3	.	TGTGCCAGCAGTGCGCCCTCCCCGGGACTAGCGGGGGGGGATACGCAGTATTTT	CASSAPSPGLAGGDTQYF
.	TRBV29-1	TRBJ2-3	.	TGCAGCGTTAGTCGATCCGGGAATACGCAGTATTTT	CSVSRSGNTQYF
TRBD1	TRBV6-4	TRBJ1-2	once	TGTGCCAGCAGGCCTCGACAGGGGGCAGGAGGCTACACCTTC	CASRPRQGAGGYTF
TRBD1	TRBV12-5	TRBJ2-7	few	TGTGCTAGTGGTTTGGCCCGGGACAGGAGGACCGAGCAGTACTTC	CASGLARDRRTEQYF
TRBD2	TRBV19	TRBJ2-2	.	TGTGCCAGTAGCACTAGCGTTAACACCGGGGAGCTGTTTTTT	CASSTSVNTGELFF
TRBD1	TRBV2	TRBJ2-5	.	TGTGCCAGCAGAAGGACAGGGGAAGAGACCCAGTACTTC	CASRRTGEETQYF
.	TRBV28	TRBJ2-5	.	TGTGCCAGCACTCTCCGGGGAAGTGAGACCCAGTACTTC	CASTLRGSETQYF
TRBD1	TRBV2	TRBJ2-7	once	TGTGCCAGCAGTTCCGGGACAGGGGGCCCTTACGAGCAGTACTTC	CASSSGTGGPYEQYF
TRBD2	TRBV4-2	TRBJ2-1	.	TGTGCCAGCAGCCTAACTAGCGGGGGATACAATGAGCAGTTCTTC	CASSLTSGGYNEQFF
.	TRBV10-1	TRBJ2-7	.	TGCGCCAGCAGTCCCAGGGGCGGCGACGAGCAGTACTTC	CASSPRGGDEQYF
TRBD1	TRBV15	TRBJ2-5	.	TGTGCCACCAGCAGAGAGGGACAGGTGGAGACCCAGTACTTC	CATSREGQVETQYF
TRBD2	TRBV11-2	TRBJ2-7	.	TGTGCCAGCAGCTTTGGACTAGCGGGTTCCTACGAGCAGTACTTC	CASSFGLAGSYEQYF
TRBD1	TRBV9	TRBJ2-1	.	TGTGCCAGCAGCGTGGGACAGGGGTCCCACAATGAGCAGTTCTTC	CASSVGQGSHNEQFF
.	TRBV5-1	TRBJ1-3	.	TGCGCCAGCAGCCCGGTGGGGGGTGCAGGAAACACCATATATTTT	CASSPVGGAGNTIYF
.	TRBV6-1	TRBJ1-2	.	TGTGCCAGCAGTGAAGGAGGGGGCTATGGCTACACCTTC	CASSEGGGYGYTF
.	TRBV2	TRBJ1-3	.	TGTGCCAGCAGTGGACCAGGACACTCTGGAAACACCATATATTTT	CASSGPGHSGNTIYF
TRBD2	TRBV2	TRBJ2-1	.	TGTGCCAGCAGTGAAAGGCTAGCGGGAGAGTACGGCGCCTACAATGAGCAGTTCTTC	CASSERLAGEYGAYNEQFF